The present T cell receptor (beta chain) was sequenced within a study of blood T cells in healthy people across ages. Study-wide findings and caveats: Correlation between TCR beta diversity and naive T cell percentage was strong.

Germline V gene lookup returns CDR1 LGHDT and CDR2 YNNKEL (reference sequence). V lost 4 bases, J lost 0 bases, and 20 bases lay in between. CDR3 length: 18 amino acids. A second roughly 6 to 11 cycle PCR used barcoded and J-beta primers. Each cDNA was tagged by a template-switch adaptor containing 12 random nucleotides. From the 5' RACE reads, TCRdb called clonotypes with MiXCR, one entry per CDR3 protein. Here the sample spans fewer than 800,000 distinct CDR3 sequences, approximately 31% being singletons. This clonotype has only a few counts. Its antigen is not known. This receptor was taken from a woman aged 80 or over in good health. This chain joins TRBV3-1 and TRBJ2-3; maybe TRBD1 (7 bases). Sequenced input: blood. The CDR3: CASSPGSGGGLSTDTQYF. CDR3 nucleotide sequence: TGTGCCAGCAGCCCAGGGTCTGGAGGGGGCCTTAGCACAGATACGCAGTATTTT.